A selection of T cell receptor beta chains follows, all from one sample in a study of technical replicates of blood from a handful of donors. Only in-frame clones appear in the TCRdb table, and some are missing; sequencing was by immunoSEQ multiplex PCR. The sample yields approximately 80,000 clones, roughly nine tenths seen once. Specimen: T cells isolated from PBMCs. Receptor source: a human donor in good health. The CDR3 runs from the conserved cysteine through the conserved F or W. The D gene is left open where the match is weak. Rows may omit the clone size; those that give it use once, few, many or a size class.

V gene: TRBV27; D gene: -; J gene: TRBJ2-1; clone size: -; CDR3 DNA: TGTGCCAGCAGTTTCCGGGGACTTTACAATGAGCAGTTCTTC; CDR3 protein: CASSFRGLYNEQFF
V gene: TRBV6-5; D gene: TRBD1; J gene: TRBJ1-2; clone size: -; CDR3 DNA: TGTGCCAGCAGTTACTCGCCAGGGGGCGCGGGCTATGGCTACACCTTC; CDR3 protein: CASSYSPGGAGYGYTF
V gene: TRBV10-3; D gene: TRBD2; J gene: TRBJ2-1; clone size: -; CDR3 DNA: TGTGCCATCACCGCTATCTCCGGGACTAACTACAATGAGCAGTTCTTC; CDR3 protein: CAITAISGTNYNEQFF
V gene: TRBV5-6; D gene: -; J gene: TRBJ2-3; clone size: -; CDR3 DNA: TGTGCCAGCAGCTTGCTAGTCACAGATACGCAGTATTTT; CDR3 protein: CASSLLVTDTQYF
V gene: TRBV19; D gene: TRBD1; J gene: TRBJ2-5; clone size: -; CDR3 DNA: TGTGCCAGTAGTATGGGGGACAGAGAGACCCAGTACTTC; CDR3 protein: CASSMGDRETQYF
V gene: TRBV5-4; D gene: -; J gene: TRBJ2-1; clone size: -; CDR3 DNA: TGTGCCAGCAGCACGACTAGTAACTCAGTGAATGAGCAGTTCTTC; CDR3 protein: CASSTTSNSVNEQFF
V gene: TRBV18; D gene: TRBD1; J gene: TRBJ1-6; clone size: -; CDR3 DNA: TGTGCCAGCTCGCGGGACAGGGTGACTTCACCCCTCCACTTT; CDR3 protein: CASSRDRVTSPLHF
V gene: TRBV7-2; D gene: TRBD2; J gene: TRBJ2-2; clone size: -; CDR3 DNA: TGTGCCAGCAGCCCCCTTGGGGGGGTCACCGGGGAGCTGTTTTTT; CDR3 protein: CASSPLGGVTGELFF
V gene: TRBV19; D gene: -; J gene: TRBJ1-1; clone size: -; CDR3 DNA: TGTGCCAGTAGTACAGGGACAGAAGCTTTCTTT; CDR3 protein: CASSTGTEAFF
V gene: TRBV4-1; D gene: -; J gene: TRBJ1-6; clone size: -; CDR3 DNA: TGCGCCAGCAGCCTCCCAGGGGTTTCACCCCTCCACTTT; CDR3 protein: CASSLPGVSPLHF
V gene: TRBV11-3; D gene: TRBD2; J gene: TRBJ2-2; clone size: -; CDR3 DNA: TGTGCCAGCAGCTCCGGGACTAGCGACACCGGGGAGCTGTTTTTT; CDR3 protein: CASSSGTSDTGELFF
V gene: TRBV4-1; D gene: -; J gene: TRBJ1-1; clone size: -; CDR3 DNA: TGCGCCAGCAAAGAAAGCCCAGGGCGGATCGGGCCGGACACTGAAGCTTTCTTT; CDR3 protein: CASKESPGRIGPDTEAFF
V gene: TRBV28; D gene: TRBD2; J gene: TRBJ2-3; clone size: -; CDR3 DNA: TGTGCCAGCAGTTTTGACGGGAGGAGGCGAGATACGCAGTATTTT; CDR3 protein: CASSFDGRRRDTQYF
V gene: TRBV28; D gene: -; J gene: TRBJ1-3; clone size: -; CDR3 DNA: TGTGCCAGCACCGACCCGGGATCCGCTTTTGGAAACACCATATATTTT; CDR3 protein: CASTDPGSAFGNTIYF
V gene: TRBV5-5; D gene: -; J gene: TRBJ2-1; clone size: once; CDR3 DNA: TGTGCCAGCAGCTTGAACGGGGGCTCCTACAATGAGCAGTTCTTC; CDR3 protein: CASSLNGGSYNEQFF
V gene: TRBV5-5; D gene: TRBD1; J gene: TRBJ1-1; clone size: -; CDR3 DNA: TGTGCCAGCAGCCCTGGGTGGGGACAGGGGGCGAGGGGGACTGAAGCTTTCTTT; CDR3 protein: CASSPGWGQGARGTEAFF
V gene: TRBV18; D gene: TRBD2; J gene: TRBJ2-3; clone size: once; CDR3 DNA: TGTGCCAGCTCACCCCGACTAGCGGCTAGCACAGATACGCAGTATTTT; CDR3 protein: CASSPRLAASTDTQYF
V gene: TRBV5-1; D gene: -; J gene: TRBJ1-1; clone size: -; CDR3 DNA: TGCGCCAGCAGCTCATCGGTGATACTTAACACTGAAGCTTTCTTT; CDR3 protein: CASSSSVILNTEAFF
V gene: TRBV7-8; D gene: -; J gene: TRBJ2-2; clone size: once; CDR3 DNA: TGTGCCAGCAGCTTAGCGCGGTCTAGCAGAAACACCGGGGAGCTGTTTTTT; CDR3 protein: CASSLARSSRNTGELFF
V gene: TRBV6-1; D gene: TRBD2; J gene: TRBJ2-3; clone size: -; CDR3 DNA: TGTGCCAGCAGTGAAGGCGGGAGCGCAGATACGCAGTATTTT; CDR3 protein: CASSEGGSADTQYF
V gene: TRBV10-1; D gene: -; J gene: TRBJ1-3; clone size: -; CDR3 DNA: TGCGCCAGCAGCGCGGGACGGTTAGGAAACACCATATATTTT; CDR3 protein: CASSAGRLGNTIYF
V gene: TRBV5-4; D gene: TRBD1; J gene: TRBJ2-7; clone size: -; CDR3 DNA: TGTGCCAGCAGCTTGCCGGAAGACAGGGGATCCTACGAGCAGTACTTC; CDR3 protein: CASSLPEDRGSYEQYF
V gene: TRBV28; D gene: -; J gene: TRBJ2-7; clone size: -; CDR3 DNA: TGTGTCTCTGCGCGAGGGACTCCTTACGAGCAGTACTTC; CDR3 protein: CVSARGTPYEQYF
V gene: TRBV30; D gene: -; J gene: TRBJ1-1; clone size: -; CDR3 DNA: TGTGCCTGGAGTTCTGTATTCACTGAAGCTTTCTTT; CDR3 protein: CAWSSVFTEAFF
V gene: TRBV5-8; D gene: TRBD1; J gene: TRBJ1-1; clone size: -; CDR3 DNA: TGTGCCAGCAGCCGCCGGGACAGATTCATGAACACTGAAGCTTTCTTT; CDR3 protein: CASSRRDRFMNTEAFF
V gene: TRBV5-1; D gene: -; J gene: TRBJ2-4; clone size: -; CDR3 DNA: TGCGCCAGCAGCCACGGCTCAGGGGTCAAAAACATTCAGTACTTC; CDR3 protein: CASSHGSGVKNIQYF
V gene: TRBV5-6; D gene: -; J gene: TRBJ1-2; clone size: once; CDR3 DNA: TGTGCCAGCAGCATCGACAGACTGATCTATGGCTACACCTTC; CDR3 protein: CASSIDRLIYGYTF
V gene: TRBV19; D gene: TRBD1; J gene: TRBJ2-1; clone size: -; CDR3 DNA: TGTGCCAGTAGTATCGACAGGGGGACCCTAAATGAGCAGTTCTTC; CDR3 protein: CASSIDRGTLNEQFF
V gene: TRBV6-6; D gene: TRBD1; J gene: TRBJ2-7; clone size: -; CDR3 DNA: TGTGCCAGCCGGACAGGGGTCGGCGAGCAGTACTTC; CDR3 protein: CASRTGVGEQYF
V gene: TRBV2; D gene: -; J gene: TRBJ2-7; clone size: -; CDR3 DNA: TGTGCCACCAGGGGACTTCGCAAGAACTACGAGCAGTACTTC; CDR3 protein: CATRGLRKNYEQYF
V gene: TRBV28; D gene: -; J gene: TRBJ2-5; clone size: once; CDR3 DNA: TGTGCCAGCAGTTCCCCCAGTAGCGGAGCCACGGGTGAGACCCAGTACTTC; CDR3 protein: CASSSPSSGATGETQYF
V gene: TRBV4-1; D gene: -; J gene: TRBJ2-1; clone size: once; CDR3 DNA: TGCGCCAGCAAGCAGGTAGGAGGGCTCAATGAGCAGTTCTTC; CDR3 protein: CASKQVGGLNEQFF